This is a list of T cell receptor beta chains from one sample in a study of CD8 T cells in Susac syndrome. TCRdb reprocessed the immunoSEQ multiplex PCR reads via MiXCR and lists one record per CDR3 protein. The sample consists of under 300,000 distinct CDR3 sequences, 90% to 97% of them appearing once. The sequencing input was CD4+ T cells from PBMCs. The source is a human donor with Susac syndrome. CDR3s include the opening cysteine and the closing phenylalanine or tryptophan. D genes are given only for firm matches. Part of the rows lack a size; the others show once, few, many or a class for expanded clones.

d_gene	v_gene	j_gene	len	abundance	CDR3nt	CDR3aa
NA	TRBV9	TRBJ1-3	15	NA	TGTGCCAGCAGCGTATCGTCTAGCTCTGGAAACACCATATATTTT	CASSVSSSSGNTIYF
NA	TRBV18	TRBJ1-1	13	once	TGTGCCAGCTCAGACAGTCTGAACACTGAAGCTTTCTTT	CASSDSLNTEAFF
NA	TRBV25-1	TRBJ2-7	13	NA	TGTGCCAGCAGTTGGGACACGTCGAACGAGCAGTACTTC	CASSWDTSNEQYF
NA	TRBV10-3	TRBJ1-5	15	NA	TGTGCCATCAGTGAGGGGGGGTCGGGGACTCAGCCCCAGCATTTT	CAISEGGSGTQPQHF
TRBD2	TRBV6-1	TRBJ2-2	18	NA	TGTGCCAGCACCGAACCGGGACTAGCGGACGTCCCTGAGGGGAAGCTGTTTTTT	CASTEPGLADVPEGKLFF
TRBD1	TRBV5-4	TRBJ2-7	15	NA	TGTGCCAGCAGCTTGATAGGGCAGGGGGCGCGGGAGCAGTACTTC	CASSLIGQGAREQYF
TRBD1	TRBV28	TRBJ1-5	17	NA	TGTGCCAGCAGTTTAGTTCAGTACAGGGGGCTCGGACAGCCCCAGCATTTT	CASSLVQYRGLGQPQHF
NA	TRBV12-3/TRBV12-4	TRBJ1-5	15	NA	TGTGCCAGCAGTCCTAGGGGGGGTGGCAATCAGCCCCAGCATTTT	CASSPRGGGNQPQHF
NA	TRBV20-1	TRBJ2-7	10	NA	TGCAGTGCTCGCCTTTTAGAGCAGTACTTC	CSARLLEQYF
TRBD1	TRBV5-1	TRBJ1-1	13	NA	TGCGCCAGCAGCCTCCTGGGACAGGGTGACGCTTTCTTT	CASSLLGQGDAFF
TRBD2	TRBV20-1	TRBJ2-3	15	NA	TGCAGTGCCGCGAGGCGGGAGGTCGAGGGAGATACGCAGTATTTT	CSAARREVEGDTQYF
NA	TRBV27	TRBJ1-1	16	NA	TGTGCCAGCAGTCCCCCGGGCGGACCCGGGGGGACTGAAGCTTTCTTT	CASSPPGGPGGTEAFF
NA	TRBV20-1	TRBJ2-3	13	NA	TGCAGTGCTAGAGTTCCTAGCACAGATACGCAGTATTTT	CSARVPSTDTQYF
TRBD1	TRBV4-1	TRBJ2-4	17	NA	TGCGCCAGCAGCCAGGGTGGTCCGGGACAGGGAACTGTCATTCAGTACTTC	CASSQGGPGQGTVIQYF
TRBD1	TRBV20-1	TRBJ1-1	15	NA	TGCAGTGCTAGAGACCTGACAGGGGGGAACACTGAAGCTTTCTTT	CSARDLTGGNTEAFF
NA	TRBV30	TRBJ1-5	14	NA	TGTGCCTCGCGATCTACAGGGTCCCATCAGCCCCAGCATTTT	CASRSTGSHQPQHF
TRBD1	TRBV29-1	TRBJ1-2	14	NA	TGCAGCGTTGACGGTTCCGGGACAGGGGTCGGCTACACCTTC	CSVDGSGTGVGYTF
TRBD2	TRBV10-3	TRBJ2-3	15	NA	TGTGCCATCAGTGAACCCGGGAGGAGTGGAGATACGCAGTATTTT	CAISEPGRSGDTQYF
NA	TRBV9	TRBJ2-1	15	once	TGTGCCAGCAGCGTAGCGGGACAACTATACAATGAGCAGTTCTTC	CASSVAGQLYNEQFF
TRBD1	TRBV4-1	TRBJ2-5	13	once	TGCGCCAGCCAGGGGGCGGACCAAGAGACCCAGTACTTC	CASQGADQETQYF
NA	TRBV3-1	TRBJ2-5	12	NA	TGTGCCAGCAGCGCCGACCCGGAGACCCAGTACTTC	CASSADPETQYF
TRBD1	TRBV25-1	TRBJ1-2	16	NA	TGTGCCAGCAGTGAATTCCCAGGGGGTGATGCCTATGGCTACACCTTC	CASSEFPGGDAYGYTF
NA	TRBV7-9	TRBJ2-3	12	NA	TGTGCCAGCAGCTGGTACTCGGATACGCAGTATTTT	CASSWYSDTQYF
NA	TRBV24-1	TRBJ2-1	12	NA	TGTGCCACCAGTGACCCCCCGCGTGGGCAGTTCTTC	CATSDPPRGQFF
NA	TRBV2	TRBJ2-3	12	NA	TGTGCCAGCAGCATCTCCGCGGACACGCAGTATTTT	CASSISADTQYF
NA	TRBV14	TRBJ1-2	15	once	TGTGCCAGCAGCCAAGATAGACGGCGGCTTTATGGCTACACCTTC	CASSQDRRRLYGYTF
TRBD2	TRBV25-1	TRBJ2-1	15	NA	TGTGCCAGCGCAGAGGGACTAGCGGGAGTCTATGAGCAGTTCTTC	CASAEGLAGVYEQFF
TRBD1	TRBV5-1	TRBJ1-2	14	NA	TGCGCCAGCAGCTTGGGGGACAGGAACTATGGCTACACCTTC	CASSLGDRNYGYTF
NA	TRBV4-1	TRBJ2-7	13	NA	TGCGCCAGCAGCCTAGGAGGACTGGCCCAGCAGTACTTC	CASSLGGLAQQYF
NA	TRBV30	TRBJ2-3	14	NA	TGTGCCTGGAGGAATAGCGGAGGCACAGATACGCAGTATTTT	CAWRNSGGTDTQYF
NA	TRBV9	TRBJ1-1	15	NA	TGTGCCAGCAGCGTCACAGGGACGTACGTCGCTGAAGCTTTCTTT	CASSVTGTYVAEAFF
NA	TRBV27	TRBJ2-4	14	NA	TGTGCCAGCAGCTTGGCCGGGGCCAAAAACATTCAGTACTTC	CASSLAGAKNIQYF
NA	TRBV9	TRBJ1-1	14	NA	TGTGCCAGCAGCGTAGTTGGGGGTGAGACTGAAGCTTTCTTT	CASSVVGGETEAFF
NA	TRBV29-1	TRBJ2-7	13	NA	TGCAGCGTTGATATAACAAACTCCTACGAGCAGTACTTC	CSVDITNSYEQYF
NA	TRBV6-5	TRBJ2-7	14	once	TGTGCCAGCAGCCCCCGGAGGTTCTCCTACGAGCAGTACTTC	CASSPRRFSYEQYF
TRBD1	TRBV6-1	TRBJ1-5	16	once	TGTGCCACCCGGGACAGGGGCGCGGGTAGGAGTCAGCCCCAGCATTTT	CATRDRGAGRSQPQHF
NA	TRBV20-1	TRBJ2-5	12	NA	TGCAGTGCTAGGGTGGGCCAAGAGACCCAGTACTTC	CSARVGQETQYF
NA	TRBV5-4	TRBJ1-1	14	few	TGTGCCAGCAGCTCTGGACAGCCGAACACTGAAGCTTTCTTT	CASSSGQPNTEAFF
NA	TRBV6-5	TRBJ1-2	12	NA	TGTGCCACCAATGGGCGGGCGGGTGGCTACACCTTC	CATNGRAGGYTF
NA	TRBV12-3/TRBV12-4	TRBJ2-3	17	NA	TGTGCCAGCAAACCGGGGCAGTGGAGTTCCCACACAGATACGCAGTATTTT	CASKPGQWSSHTDTQYF
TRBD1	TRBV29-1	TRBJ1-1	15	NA	TGCAGCGTTGCGCGACCACAGGGGAAACGGACTGAAGCTTTCTTT	CSVARPQGKRTEAFF
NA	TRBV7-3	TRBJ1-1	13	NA	TGTGCCAGCAGCTGGGACGGATACACTGAAGCTTTCTTT	CASSWDGYTEAFF
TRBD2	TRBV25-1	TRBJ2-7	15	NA	TGTGCCAGCCAGAGGGCGGGAGGGCCAACGTACGAGCAGTACTTC	CASQRAGGPTYEQYF
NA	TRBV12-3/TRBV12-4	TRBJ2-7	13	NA	TGTGCCAGCACTGTGGGGGCGGTGGGCGAGCAGTACTTC	CASTVGAVGEQYF
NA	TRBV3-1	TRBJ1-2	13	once	TGTGCCAGCAGCCAAGGGAGCTCTGGCGACTACACCTTC	CASSQGSSGDYTF
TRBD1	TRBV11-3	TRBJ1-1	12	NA	TGTGCCAGCAGCTCAGGGGGGGCTGAAGCTTTCTTT	CASSSGGAEAFF
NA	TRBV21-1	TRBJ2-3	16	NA	TGTGCCAGCAGCTATCGAGGACAGGGACGCACAGATACGCAGTATTTT	CASSYRGQGRTDTQYF
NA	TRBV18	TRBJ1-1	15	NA	TGTGCCAGCTCACCATCGGACAGTAAGAACACTGAAGCTTTCTTT	CASSPSDSKNTEAFF
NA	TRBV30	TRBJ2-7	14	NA	TGTGCCTGGACCTTGAGGGGCGAAACCTACGAGCAGTACTTC	CAWTLRGETYEQYF
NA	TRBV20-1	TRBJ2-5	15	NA	TGCAGTGCCACAATGGGGGCCGCCATGAGGGAGACCCAGTACTTC	CSATMGAAMRETQYF
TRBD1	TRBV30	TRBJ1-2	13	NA	TGTGCCTGGAGATCGACAGGGGTCTATGGCTACACCTTC	CAWRSTGVYGYTF
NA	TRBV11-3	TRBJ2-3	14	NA	TGTGCCAGCAGCTTCACTACGGGCACAGATACGCAGTATTTT	CASSFTTGTDTQYF